This T cell receptor (beta chain) was identified during a study of siplizumab effects on memory and regulatory T cells. The protocol was immunoSEQ multiplex PCR, while the TCRdb copy is restricted to in-frame clones and leaves out a portion. This sample carries approximately 94,000 clones, 91% of them seen once, and the ten largest clones take over 0.12%. Study observations and caveats: Phenotypic classification as naive or memory proved unattainable for roughly 75-96% of proliferating CD4+ or CD8+ clones. Unstimulated subset assignment was obtained for only a minor fraction of alloreactive clones. Controls had more than 25% Treg-derived mappable alloreactive CD4+ clones on average, versus less than 70% with siplizumab.

CDR3 length equals 15 residues. Between the trimmed V and J ends, which lost 6 bases and 4 bases, there was a span of 16 bases. Per the germline V gene, CDR1 is MNHEY and CDR2 is SMNVEV (reference sequence). Comments on this clone: Its antigen is undetermined.

The chain links TRBV27 to TRBJ1-5, with D perhaps TRBD1 (5 bases). The source of this sequence is a human donor in good health. The specimen was CD4+ T cells sorted from blood. This CDR3 reads CASRARDLTNQPQHF. The CDR3 DNA is TGTGCCAGCAGGGCACGGGACCTAACAAATCAGCCCCAGCATTTT.